This T cell receptor beta chain is from a study of PD-1 blockade in classical Hodgkin lymphoma. About the study: A 3 mg/kg intravenous dose of nivolumab was received by patients every 2 weeks.

A remark on this clone: Its antigen is unidentified.

Study-level results: Those achieving complete response showed baseline diversity like newly diagnosed patients. Repertoires differed for reasons still undefined, possibly disease activity or prior therapy. TCR diversity at baseline was reported to be reduced in newly diagnosed patients relative to healthy donors.

Time point specified: cycle 4 day 1 (C4D1), after 6 weeks of nivolumab. The patients all showed relapse after autologous stem cell transplantation, while their brentuximab vedotin exposure varied. Germline CDR1 and CDR2: SNHLY and FYNNEI. V trimming: 8 bases; J trimming: 2 bases; junction bases outside the gene matches: 7. The CDR3 is made up of 14 amino acids. Method: immunoSEQ multiplex PCR; TCRdb's copy keeps in-frame clones and lacks some. The sample lists about 90,000 clones; about 83% were seen once. The sample in question was peripheral blood mononuclear cells (PBMCs), obtained before the fourth cycle of nivolumab. This chain joins TRBV2 and TRBJ1-1; 8 bases match TRBD1. The sequence was collected from a human donor with classical Hodgkin lymphoma. In DNA form, the CDR3 reads TGTGCCAGCCACCGGGACAGGACCAACACTGAAGCTTTCTTT. Translation gives CASHRDRTNTEAFF.